These 18 T cell receptor beta chains share one sample of origin, sequenced in a study of cytomegalovirus exposure and HLA in healthy donors. The protocol was immunoSEQ multiplex PCR, while the TCRdb copy is restricted to in-frame clones and leaves out a portion. The table includes a few hundred thousand clones, 75% to 90% detected once. Sequencing used PBMCs. The receptors originated from a woman between 18 and 29 years old in good health and CMV-seronegative.

The V and J genes are TRBV5-1 and TRBJ1-1, with 10 bases fitting TRBD1. The junction had 12 bases not matched to a gene; V was cut back by 4 bases and J by 6 bases. Germline V gene sequence: CDR1 SGHRS, CDR2 YFSETQ. CDR3 length: 16 residues. CDR3 DNA: TGCGCCAGCAGCACGTGGGGACAGGGGTCGTCTGCTGAAGCTTTCTTT. It specifies CASSTWGQGSSAEAFF.

The chain recombines TRBV6-5 with TRBJ2-3, with 7 positions matching TRBD1. Unmatched junction bases numbered 11, after V lost 4 bases and J lost 4 bases. Germline V gene sequence: CDR1 MNHEY, CDR2 SVGAGI. CDR3 length: 16 residues. The CDR3 here is CASSSQARTGSDTQYF. The CDR3 DNA is TGTGCCAGCAGTTCACAGGCCCGGACAGGCTCAGATACGCAGTATTTT.

The V gene is TRBV19, the J gene TRBJ2-5; TRBD1 matches at 10 bases. CDR1 and CDR2 from the germline V gene are LNHDA and SQIVND (reference sequence). The CDR3 is 14 residues long. V was clipped by 5 bases and J by 5 bases; unmatched bases: 5. CDR3 bases: TGTGCCAGTAGTCCAGACAGGGGGCAGGAGACCCAGTACTTC. It is translated as CASSPDRGQETQYF. The whole variable domain, remainder taken from reference TRBV19 and TRBJ2-5, is DGGITQSPKYLFRKEGQNVTLSCEQNLNHDAMYWYRQDPGQGLRLIYYSQIVNDFQKGDIAEGYSVSREKKESFPLTVTSAQKNPTAFYLCASSPDRGQETQYFGPGTRLLVL.

J is TRBJ2-7 and V is TRBV10-3, with 7 bases matching TRBD2. Germline V CDR1 and CDR2: ENHRY, SYGVKD. Trimming cost V 0 bases and J 5 bases; bases outside gene matches: 1. There are 13 residues in the CDR3. The CDR3 DNA reads TGTGCCATCAGTGAGTCGGGGGGGAACGAGCAGTACTTC. Translated, it gives CAISESGGNEQYF.

This clone was seen a few times. The J gene is TRBJ1-2, the V gene TRBV7-9; D call uncertain. Germline CDR1 is SEHNR and CDR2 is FQNEAQ (reference sequence). The CDR3 sequence is 13 residues long. Deletions cut 0 bases from V and 5 bases from J, with 7 bases between. The CDR3 nucleotides are TGTGCCAGCAGCTTAGCTGAGGGATATGGCTACACCTTC. Translating it yields CASSLAEGYGYTF. Based on the CDR3 plus reference TRBV7-9 and TRBJ1-2, the full variable domain is DTGVSQNPRHKITKRGQNVTFRCDPISEHNRLYWYRQTLGQGPEFLTYFQNEAQLEKSRLLSDRFSAERPKGSFSTLEIQRTEQGDSAMYLCASSLAEGYGYTFGSGTRLTVV.

This clone was observed once. The chain joins TRBV9 to TRBJ2-7; 11 positions match TRBD1. Germline CDR1 and CDR2: SGDLS and YYNGEE. V lost 6 bases to trimming and J lost 2 bases; unmatched junction nucleotides: 7. This CDR3 has 15 residues. The CDR3 DNA reads TGTGCCAGCACCGTGGGGACAGGGGGTGCCTACGAGCAGTACTTC. Amino acids: CASTVGTGGAYEQYF.

This chain links TRBV18 with TRBJ2-5; TRBD2 matches 7 bases. CDR1 and CDR2 from the germline V gene are KGHSH and LQKENI. The CDR3 sequence is 17 residues long. With 3 bases clipped from V and 1 base from J, the junction kept 11 bases outside the gene matches. This CDR3 is CASSPGPRESPQETQYF. The CDR3 DNA sequence: TGTGCCAGCTCACCGGGTCCGCGGGAGAGTCCCCAAGAGACCCAGTACTTC.

The chain combines TRBV7-2 with TRBJ2-7, with TRBD2 matching 12 bases. The CDR3 loop spans 16 amino acids. Unmatched junction bases numbered 5, after V lost 5 bases and J lost 0 bases. Germline CDR1 is SGHTA and CDR2 is FQGNSA. CDR3 DNA sequence: TGTGCCAGCAGCGGCGGACTAGCGGGGAGCTCCTACGAGCAGTACTTC. Protein: CASSGGLAGSSYEQYF.

This sequence joins TRBV5-6 and TRBJ2-7; 7 bases line up with TRBD2. This CDR3 is 15 amino acids long. V shed 4 bases, J shed 0 bases, and the junction held 7 bases outside the gene matches. Looked up from germline, CDR1 is SGHDT and CDR2 is YYEEEE. The CDR3 DNA sequence: TGTGCCAGCAGCCCTACCGGGACTAACTCCTACGAGCAGTACTTC. Translation: CASSPTGTNSYEQYF.

This clone was found once. This chain joins TRBV7-9 and TRBJ2-1; D is uncertain. Trimming took off 0 bases at V and 5 bases at J, with 17 bases between the two ends. Germline CDR1 is SEHNR and CDR2 is FQNEAQ (reference sequence). The CDR3 is made up of 17 amino acids. CDR3 in amino acids: CASSLAVVSGRNNEQFF. The DNA for the CDR3 is TGTGCCAGCAGCTTAGCTGTGGTATCAGGCCGGAACAATGAGCAGTTCTTC.

This rearrangement joins TRBV5-1 to TRBJ2-3; maybe TRBD1 (6 bases). The CDR3 has 13 amino acids. The V gene lost 4 bases and the J gene lost 4 bases, with 10 bases spanning the gap. CDR1 is SGHRS, CDR2 YFSETQ, per germline. CDR3 sequence: CASSPQGADTQYF. CDR3 DNA: TGCGCCAGCAGCCCACAGGGAGCAGATACGCAGTATTTT.

The rearrangement links TRBV28 to TRBJ2-2, with D possibly being TRBD1 (6 bases). The CDR3 is 12 amino acids. Looked up from germline, CDR1 is MDHEN and CDR2 is SYDVKM. V was cut by 4 bases and J by 7 bases, with 7 bases left in between. The CDR3 DNA reads TGTGCCAGCAGTTCAGGGGTCGGGGAGCTGTTTTTT. Translation gives CASSSGVGELFF.

As to this clone: Other DNA sequences in the sample encode the same CDR3. The CDR3 region has the DNA TGCGCCAGCAGCTTGGGACAGGGTCTGGAGACCCAGTACTTC. Its translation is CASSLGQGLETQYF. The chain links TRBV5-1 to TRBJ2-5, with TRBD1 identical over 7 bases. V dropped 0 bases and J dropped 5; count of bases not matched to a gene: 4. The germline CDR1 and CDR2 sequences are SGHRS and YFSETQ. The CDR3 is made up of 14 amino acids.

This clone was counted between two and nine times. The J gene is TRBJ1-1, the V gene TRBV7-2; 7 bases agree with TRBD1. The CDR3 contains 13 residues. Looked up from germline, CDR1 is SGHTA and CDR2 is FQGNSA. J was trimmed by 5 bases and V by 3 bases; bases with no gene match: 3. CDR3 region: CASSFQGETEAFF. The CDR3 nucleotides are TGTGCCAGCAGCTTCCAGGGGGAGACTGAAGCTTTCTTT.

The chain links TRBV25-1 to TRBJ2-2; the match to TRBD2 covers 9 bases. Germline CDR1 and CDR2: MGHDK and SYGVNS. CDR3 length equals 15 residues. J lost 5 bases, V lost 3 bases, and 4 bases had no gene match. CDR3 protein: CASSDLAGTTGELFF. The CDR3 DNA is TGTGCCAGCAGTGATCTAGCGGGAACGACCGGGGAGCTGTTTTTT.

CDR3 amino acids: CASSLSILLPTRQYF. The CDR3 DNA reads TGTGCCAGCAGTTTATCGATCCTTTTACCTACGAGGCAGTACTTC. This sequence joins TRBV27 and TRBJ2-7; D not certain. The CDR3 runs 15 residues. Germline-derived CDR1 and CDR2 are MNHEY and SMNVEV (reference sequence). Trimming took off 0 bases at V and 9 bases at J, with 18 bases between the two ends.

The CDR3 DNA reads as TGTGCCAGCAGTTACTCGGGGGACTTCAATCAGCCCCAGCATTTT. This sequence encodes CASSYSGDFNQPQHF. The chain combines TRBV6-5 with TRBJ1-5, with a tentative D call TRBD1 (5 bases). The CDR3 runs 15 residues. Germline V gives CDR1 MNHEY, CDR2 SVGAGI. The ends were cut back, 0 bases at V and 3 bases at J, with 9 bases in the middle.

This clone was observed once. The V gene is TRBV7-2, the J gene TRBJ2-7; D might be TRBD1 (5 bases). Germline CDR1 is SGHTA and CDR2 is FQGNSA. The CDR3 has 13 amino acids. V was pared by 5 bases and J by 12 bases, with 20 bases between. The CDR3 reads CASSRDGQSYWYF. In DNA, the CDR3 is TGTGCCAGCAGCCGCGACGGACAATCATACTGGTACTTC.